The clone carrying this T cell receptor beta chain was detected ten times or more. Its antigen is unknown. A 5'RACE template-switching step, the method used to make TCR cDNA, added a universal primer site and UMIs. Each CDR3 protein gets one entry after TCRdb re-called the 5' RACE reads with MiXCR. Of about 260,000 distinct CDR3 sequences listed, more than 3.5% are singletons. The data are from a study of T cells after yellow fever vaccination. V was trimmed by 6 bases and J by 6 bases, leaving 15 bases between them. The CDR3 has 13 amino acids. CDR1 is MNHEY and CDR2 is SVGAGI in the germline V gene. Overall study results and limits: CD4 and CD8 compartments shared a small share of clonotypes, likely from convergent recombination. When the response was secondary, it was weaker but reached its peak faster, day 5 versus 15. There was a possibility that FACS-sorted repertoires contained abundant clonotypes contaminating from the bulk population.

This TCR was recovered from a man younger than 35 who received the YFV17D yellow fever vaccine. The material was PBMCs, obtained 15 days after the yellow fever booster vaccination. V usage is TRBV6-5 and J usage is TRBJ2-7; tentatively, D is TRBD1 or TRBD2 (5 bases each). The CDR3 DNA follows: TGTGCCAGCAGGCCTGGGGGTACGGTCGAGCAGTACTTC. The encoded protein is CASRPGGTVEQYF.